This is a list of T cell receptor beta chains from one sample in a study of T-cell reconstitution after alpha-beta-depleted transplantation in children. TCRdb redid the calling of the PCR reads with MiXCR, one entry per CDR3 protein. This sample yields about 600,000 distinct CDR3 sequences, of which 13% are seen a single time; about 2.2% belongs to the top ten. Sequencing was performed on PBMCs, mostly from graft donor cells, taken 360 days after TCRalphabeta/CD19-depleted stem cell transplant. Every receptor here comes from a male patient younger than 18 who had a stem cell transplant for acute myeloid leukemia, so the T cells may come from the graft donor. The CDR3 runs from the conserved cysteine through the conserved F or W. The D gene is left open where the match is weak.

d_gene	v_gene	j_gene	CDR3aa
-	TRBV29-1	TRBJ2-1	CSVLVLTKINWGEQFF
TRBD1	TRBV30	TRBJ1-1	CAWSPTGALMNTEAFF
-	TRBV20-1	TRBJ2-3	CSAEPGGDTQYF
-	TRBV9	TRBJ1-1	CASSVVAANTEAFF
-	TRBV6-2/TRBV6-3	TRBJ2-1	CASRPLILVYPEQFF
-	TRBV7-6	TRBJ2-1	CASSPGAGVFYEQFF
-	TRBV9	TRBJ2-1	CASSVGIIYNEQFF
-	TRBV20-1	TRBJ2-7	CSARDWAGSVEQYF
TRBD2	TRBV7-9	TRBJ2-2	CASSFPGTSGIEGELFF
-	TRBV7-9	TRBJ2-7	CASSPQGGTLYEQYF
TRBD2	TRBV5-1	TRBJ2-3	CASSSWTSGRATGEDTQYF
-	TRBV7-9	TRBJ2-5	CASIPPEGRGPQETQYF
TRBD2	TRBV28	TRBJ2-7	CASTFSSGRGYEQYF
TRBD2	TRBV6-1	TRBJ2-2	CASSPWTSGRSTGELFF
TRBD2	TRBV7-6	TRBJ2-1	CASSPGLAGFHEQFF
-	TRBV7-2	TRBJ2-3	CASSFLQGPSTDTQYF
TRBD1	TRBV29-1	TRBJ2-7	CSVELRGPYEQYF
-	TRBV4-2	TRBJ2-7	CASSQVSILGFVEQYF
TRBD2	TRBV6-5	TRBJ2-7	CASSSATSGSPDEQYF
TRBD2	TRBV9	TRBJ2-2	CASSAGLAVTGELFF
TRBD2	TRBV27	TRBJ2-5	CASRPGLAGGLGYEETQYF
-	TRBV3-1	TRBJ2-5	CASSLRGLLDQETQYF
-	TRBV6-5	TRBJ2-3	CASSYSGGGITDTQYF
TRBD2	TRBV2	TRBJ2-4	CASSAWASGSAKNIQYF
-	TRBV5-6	TRBJ2-1	CASSPTGVTFQFF
-	TRBV7-9	TRBJ1-2	CASSFSGAGGYTF
-	TRBV20-1	TRBJ2-7	CSARGDRSEQYF
-	TRBV6-5	TRBJ1-1	CASSYSGVLAEAFF
TRBD2	TRBV7-2	TRBJ2-5	CASSLREGRETQYF
TRBD1	TRBV29-1	TRBJ1-3	CSAVRDRAGNTIYF
TRBD2	TRBV29-1	TRBJ2-5	CSVAAGVGETQYF
-	TRBV6-4	TRBJ1-3	CASSPPSSGPGNTIYF
-	TRBV7-1	TRBJ1-5	CASSPFGGAGQPQHF
-	TRBV28	TRBJ2-7	CASVSGGGAYEQYF
TRBD2	TRBV3-1	TRBJ2-1	CASSQVGLAKHEQFF
-	TRBV20-1	TRBJ2-5	CSARDQRVFETQYF
-	TRBV11-1	TRBJ2-3	CASSRGAGSSASTDTQYF
-	TRBV7-3	TRBJ2-1	CASSLTRRESYNEQFF
TRBD2	TRBV20-1	TRBJ2-7	CSASAGLAYREQYF
-	TRBV25-1	TRBJ2-3	CASSEQGWDTDTQYF
-	TRBV20-1	TRBJ2-5	CSAGLRQKETQYF
TRBD2	TRBV14	TRBJ2-3	CASSQDVLAVTDTQYF
-	TRBV19	TRBJ1-1	CASSLQGEAFF
-	TRBV4-1	TRBJ2-1	CASSQEPYEAAKRKQFF
TRBD1	TRBV30	TRBJ2-7	CAWLDRPSYEQYF
-	TRBV7-3	TRBJ2-3	CASSLTARGTLTDTQYF
-	TRBV7-2	TRBJ1-3	CASSLARESRNTIYF
-	TRBV4-3	TRBJ2-1	CASSQGFGTYSYNEQFF
-	TRBV29-1	TRBJ2-2	CSVFLGELFF
-	TRBV18	TRBJ2-7	CASSGGRRNEQYF
TRBD2	TRBV12-3/TRBV12-4	TRBJ2-1	CASSPSGIYNEQFF
-	TRBV21-1	TRBJ2-1	CASSKGGTGTYNEQFF
TRBD2	TRBV30	TRBJ2-1	CAWSVGLADHNEQFF
TRBD1	TRBV11-2	TRBJ2-1	CASSRDRGGHEQFF
-	TRBV18	TRBJ2-3	CASSKGQISDTDTQYF